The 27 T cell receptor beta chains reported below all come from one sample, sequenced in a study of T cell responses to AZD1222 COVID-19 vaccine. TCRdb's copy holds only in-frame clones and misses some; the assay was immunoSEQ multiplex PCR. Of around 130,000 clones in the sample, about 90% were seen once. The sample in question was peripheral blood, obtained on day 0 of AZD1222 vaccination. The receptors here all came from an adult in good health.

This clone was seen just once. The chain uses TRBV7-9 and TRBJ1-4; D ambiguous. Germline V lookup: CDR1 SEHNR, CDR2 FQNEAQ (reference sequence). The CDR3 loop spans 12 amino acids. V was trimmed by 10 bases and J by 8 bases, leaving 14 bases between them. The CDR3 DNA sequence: TGTGCCACCAGGACGCAAAGGGAAAAACTGTTTTTT. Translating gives CATRTQREKLFF.

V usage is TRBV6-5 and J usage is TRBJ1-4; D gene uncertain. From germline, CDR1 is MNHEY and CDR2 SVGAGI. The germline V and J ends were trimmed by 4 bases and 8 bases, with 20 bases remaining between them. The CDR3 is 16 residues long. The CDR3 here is CASSSRRTHGREKLFF. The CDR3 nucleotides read TGTGCCAGCAGTTCTCGCCGGACGCACGGACGGGAAAAACTGTTTTTT.

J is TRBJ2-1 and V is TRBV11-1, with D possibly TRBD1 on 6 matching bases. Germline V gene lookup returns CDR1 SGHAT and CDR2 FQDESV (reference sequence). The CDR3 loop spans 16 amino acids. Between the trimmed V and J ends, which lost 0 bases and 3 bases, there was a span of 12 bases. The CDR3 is CASSLAGQTYYNEQFF. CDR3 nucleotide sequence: TGTGCCAGCAGCTTAGCAGGACAGACTTACTACAATGAGCAGTTCTTC.

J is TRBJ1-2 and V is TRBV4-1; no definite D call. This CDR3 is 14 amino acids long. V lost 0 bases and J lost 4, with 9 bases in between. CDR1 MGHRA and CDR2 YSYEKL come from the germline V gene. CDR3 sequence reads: CASSQEGRTYGYTF. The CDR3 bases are TGCGCCAGCAGCCAAGAGGGCCGGACCTATGGCTACACCTTC.

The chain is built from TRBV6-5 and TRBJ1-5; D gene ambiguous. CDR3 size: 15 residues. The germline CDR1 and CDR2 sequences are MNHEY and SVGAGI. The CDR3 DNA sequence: TGTTCTACCGCAGAGCAAACTTCTAGCAATCAGCCCCAGCATTTT. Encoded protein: CSTAEQTSSNQPQHF.

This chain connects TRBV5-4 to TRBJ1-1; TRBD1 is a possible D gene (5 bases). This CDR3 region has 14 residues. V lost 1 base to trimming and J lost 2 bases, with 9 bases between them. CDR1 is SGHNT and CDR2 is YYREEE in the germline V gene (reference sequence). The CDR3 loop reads CASSLSQGNTEAFF. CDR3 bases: TGTGCCAGCAGCTTGAGCCAGGGAAACACTGAAGCTTTCTTT.

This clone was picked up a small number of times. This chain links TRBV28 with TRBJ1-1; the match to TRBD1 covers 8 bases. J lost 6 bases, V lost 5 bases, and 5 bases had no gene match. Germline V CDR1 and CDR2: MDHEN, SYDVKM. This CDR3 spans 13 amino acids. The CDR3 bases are TGTGCCAGCAGTATTACAGGGGGGGCTGAAGCTTTCTTT. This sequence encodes CASSITGGAEAFF.

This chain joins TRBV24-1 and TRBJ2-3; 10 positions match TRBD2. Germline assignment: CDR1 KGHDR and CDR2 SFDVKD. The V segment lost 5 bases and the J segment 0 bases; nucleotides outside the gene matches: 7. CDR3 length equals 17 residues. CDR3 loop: CATSGALAGASTDTQYF. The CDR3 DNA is TGTGCCACCAGTGGTGCTCTAGCGGGAGCTAGCACAGATACGCAGTATTTT.

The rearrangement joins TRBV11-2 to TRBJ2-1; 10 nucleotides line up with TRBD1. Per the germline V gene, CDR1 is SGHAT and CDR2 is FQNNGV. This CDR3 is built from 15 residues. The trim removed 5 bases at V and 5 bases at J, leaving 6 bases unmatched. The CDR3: CASSPGQGFHNEQFF. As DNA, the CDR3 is TGTGCCAGCAGCCCGGGACAGGGGTTCCACAATGAGCAGTTCTTC.

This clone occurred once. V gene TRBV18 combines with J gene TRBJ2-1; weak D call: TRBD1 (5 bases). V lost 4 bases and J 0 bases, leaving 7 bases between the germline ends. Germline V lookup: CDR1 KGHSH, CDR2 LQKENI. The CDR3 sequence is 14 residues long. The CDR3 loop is CASSLQGSYNEQFF. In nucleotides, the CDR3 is TGTGCCAGCTCACTGCAGGGCTCCTACAATGAGCAGTTCTTC.

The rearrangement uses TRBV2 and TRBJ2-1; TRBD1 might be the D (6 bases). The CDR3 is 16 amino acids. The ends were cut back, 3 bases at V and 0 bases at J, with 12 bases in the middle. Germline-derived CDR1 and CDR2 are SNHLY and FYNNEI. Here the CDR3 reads CASSEDSRSSYNEQFF. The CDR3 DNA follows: TGTGCCAGCAGTGAGGACAGCAGGAGCTCCTACAATGAGCAGTTCTTC.

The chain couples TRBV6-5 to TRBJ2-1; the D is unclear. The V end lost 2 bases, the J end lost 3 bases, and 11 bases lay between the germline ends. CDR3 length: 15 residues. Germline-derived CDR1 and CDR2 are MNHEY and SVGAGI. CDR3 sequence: CASSYGPPGYNEQFF. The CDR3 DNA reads TGTGCCAGCAGTTACGGTCCTCCGGGCTACAATGAGCAGTTCTTC.

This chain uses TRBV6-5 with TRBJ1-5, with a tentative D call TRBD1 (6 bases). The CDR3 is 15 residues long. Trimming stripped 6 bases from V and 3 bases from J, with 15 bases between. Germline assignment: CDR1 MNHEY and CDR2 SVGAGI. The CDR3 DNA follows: TGTGCCAGCAGAGATCCCCAGGGGCCCAATCAGCCCCAGCATTTT. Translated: CASRDPQGPNQPQHF.

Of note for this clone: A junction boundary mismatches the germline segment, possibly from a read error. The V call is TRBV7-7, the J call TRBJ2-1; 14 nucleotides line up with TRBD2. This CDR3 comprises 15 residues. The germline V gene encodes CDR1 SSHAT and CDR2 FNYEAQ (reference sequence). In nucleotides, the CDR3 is TGTGCTAGCAGCACCGGGACTAGCGGGAGCAATGAGCAGTTCTTC. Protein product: CASSTGTSGSNEQFF.

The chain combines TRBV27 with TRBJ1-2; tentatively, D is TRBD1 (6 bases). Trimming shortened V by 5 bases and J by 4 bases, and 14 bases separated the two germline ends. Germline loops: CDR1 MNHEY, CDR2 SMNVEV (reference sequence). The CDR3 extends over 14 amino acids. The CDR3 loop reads CASSHTGSFYGYTF. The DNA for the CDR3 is TGTGCCAGCAGTCACACAGGGTCTTTCTATGGCTACACCTTC.

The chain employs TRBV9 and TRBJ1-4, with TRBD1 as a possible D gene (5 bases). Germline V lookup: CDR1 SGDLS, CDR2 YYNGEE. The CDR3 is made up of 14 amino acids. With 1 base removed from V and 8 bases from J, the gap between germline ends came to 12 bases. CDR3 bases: TGTGCCAGCAGCGTACGGGCAGGGAGGGAAAAACTGTTTTTT. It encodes CASSVRAGREKLFF.

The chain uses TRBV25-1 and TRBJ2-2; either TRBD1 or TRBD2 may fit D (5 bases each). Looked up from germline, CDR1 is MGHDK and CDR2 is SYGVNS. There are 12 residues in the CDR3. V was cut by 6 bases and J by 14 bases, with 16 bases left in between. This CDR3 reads CASRGEKGRLFF. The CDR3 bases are TGTGCCAGCAGGGGGGAGAAGGGGCGACTGTTTTTT. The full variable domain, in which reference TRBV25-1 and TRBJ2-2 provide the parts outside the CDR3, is EADIYQTPRYLVIGTGKKITLECSQTMGHDKMYWYQQDPGMELHLIHYSYGVNSTEKGDLSSESTVSRIRTEHFPLTLESARPSHTSQYLCASRGEKGRLFFGEGSRLTVL.

The CDR3 reads CASKMGGNQYGYTF. CDR3 sequence (DNA): TGTGCCAGCAAAATGGGCGGAAACCAGTATGGCTACACCTTC. The chain carries TRBV2 and TRBJ1-2; D remains ambiguous. Per germline, CDR1 SNHLY and CDR2 FYNNEI. CDR3 length: 14 residues. V lost 7 bases, J lost 5 bases, and 17 bases lay in between.

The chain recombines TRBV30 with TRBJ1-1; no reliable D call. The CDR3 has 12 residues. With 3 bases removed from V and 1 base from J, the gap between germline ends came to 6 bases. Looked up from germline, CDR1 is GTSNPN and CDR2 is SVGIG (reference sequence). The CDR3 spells CAWRRRNTEAFF. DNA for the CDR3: TGTGCCTGGAGGCGGAGGAACACTGAAGCTTTCTTT.

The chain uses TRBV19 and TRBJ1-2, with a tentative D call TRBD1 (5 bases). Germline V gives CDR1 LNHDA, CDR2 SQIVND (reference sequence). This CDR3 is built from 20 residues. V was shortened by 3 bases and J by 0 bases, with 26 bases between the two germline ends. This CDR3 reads CASSMLHGGYRTIPNYGYTF. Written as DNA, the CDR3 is TGTGCCAGTAGTATGCTCCACGGGGGTTATCGGACTATCCCTAACTATGGCTACACCTTC.

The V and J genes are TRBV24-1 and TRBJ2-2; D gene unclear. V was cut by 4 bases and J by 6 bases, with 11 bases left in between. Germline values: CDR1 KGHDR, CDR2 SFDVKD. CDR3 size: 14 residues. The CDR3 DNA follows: TGTGCCACCAGTGACCTTCAACAGCCCGGGGAGCTGTTTTTT. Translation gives CATSDLQQPGELFF.

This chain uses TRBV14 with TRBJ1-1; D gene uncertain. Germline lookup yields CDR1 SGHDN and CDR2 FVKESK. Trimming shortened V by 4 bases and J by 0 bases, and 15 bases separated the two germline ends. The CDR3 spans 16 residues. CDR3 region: CASSPRQRPLNTEAFF. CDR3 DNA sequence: TGTGCCAGCAGCCCCCGCCAGCGCCCTTTGAACACTGAAGCTTTCTTT. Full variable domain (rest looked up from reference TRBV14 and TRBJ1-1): EAGVTQFPSHSVIEKGQTVTLRCDPISGHDNLYWYRRVMGKEIKFLLHFVKESKQDESGMPNNRFLAERTGGTYSTLKVQPAELEDSGVYFCASSPRQRPLNTEAFFGQGTRLTVV.

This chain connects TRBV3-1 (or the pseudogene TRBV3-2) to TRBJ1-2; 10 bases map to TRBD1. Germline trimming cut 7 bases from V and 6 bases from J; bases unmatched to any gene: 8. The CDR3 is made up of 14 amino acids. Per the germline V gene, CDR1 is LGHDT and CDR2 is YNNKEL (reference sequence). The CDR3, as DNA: TGTGCCAGCACCAATGACAGGGGGCTGGATGGCTACACCTTC. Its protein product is CASTNDRGLDGYTF.

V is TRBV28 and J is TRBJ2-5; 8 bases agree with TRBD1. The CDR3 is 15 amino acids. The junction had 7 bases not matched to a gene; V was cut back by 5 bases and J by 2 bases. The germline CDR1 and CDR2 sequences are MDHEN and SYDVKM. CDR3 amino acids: CASSPSGGVQETQYF. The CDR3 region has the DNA TGTGCCAGCAGTCCATCAGGGGGCGTTCAAGAGACCCAGTACTTC.

CDR3 protein: CASMGQNTEAFF. DNA of the CDR3: TGTGCCAGCATGGGACAGAACACTGAAGCTTTCTTT. The chain has TRBV27 and TRBJ1-1; maybe TRBD1 (6 bases). Germline V CDR1 and CDR2: MNHEY, SMNVEV (reference sequence). The V end was cut by 7 bases, the J end by 1 base, with 7 bases between. The CDR3 totals 12 residues.

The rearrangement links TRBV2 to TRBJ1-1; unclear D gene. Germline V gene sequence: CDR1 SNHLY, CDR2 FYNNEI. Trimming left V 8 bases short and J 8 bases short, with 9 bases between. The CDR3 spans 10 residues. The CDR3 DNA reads TGTGCCAGCCCACCCGAGGAAGCTTTCTTT. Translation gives CASPPEEAFF.

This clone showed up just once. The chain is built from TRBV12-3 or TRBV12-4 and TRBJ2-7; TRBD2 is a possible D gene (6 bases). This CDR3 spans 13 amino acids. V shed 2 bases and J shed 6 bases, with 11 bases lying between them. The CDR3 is CASSLWPGSEQYF. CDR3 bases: TGTGCCAGCAGTTTATGGCCCGGGAGCGAGCAGTACTTC.